These T cell receptor beta chains were read from a single sample in a study of T cells after yellow fever vaccination. From the 5' RACE reads, TCRdb called clonotypes with MiXCR, one entry per CDR3 protein. The table lists hundreds of thousands of distinct CDR3 sequences, less than 20% of them singletons. Sequenced here: PBMCs, sampled 15 days after the yellow fever booster vaccination. Receptor source: a young man who received the YFV17D yellow fever vaccine. CDR3s include the opening cysteine and the closing phenylalanine or tryptophan. A D gene is named only where the DNA matches it firmly. Clone size is not always given. Where it is, it says once, few, many or a class for expanded clones.

v_call	clone_size	d_call	j_call	cdr3_nt	cdr3_aa
TRBV3-1	.	.	TRBJ2-7	TGTGCCAGCAGCCAAACAGTGCGGGAGCAGTACTTC	CASSQTVREQYF
TRBV18	many	.	TRBJ2-1	TGCGCCAGCAGCCCCACGGTATCCTACAATGAGCAGTTCTTC	CASSPTVSYNEQFF
TRBV2	few	.	TRBJ1-2	TGTGCCAGCCTCACGGGAGAGAACTATGGCTACACCTTC	CASLTGENYGYTF
TRBV12-3/TRBV12-4	few	TRBD2	TRBJ2-7	TGTGCCAGCAGGATGAGCGGGGGGAGCTCCTACGAGCAGTACTTC	CASRMSGGSSYEQYF
TRBV20-1	.	.	TRBJ2-5	TGCAGTGCTGGGGGAATGGAGACCCAGTACTTC	CSAGGMETQYF
TRBV11-2	few	TRBD2	TRBJ2-5	TGTGCCAGCAGCTCGCTTTACAGCGGGAGTACCCAAGAGACCCAGTACTTC	CASSSLYSGSTQETQYF
TRBV3-1	.	TRBD1	TRBJ2-7	TGTGCCAGCAGCCATGAAGGACAGGTAAACTACGAGCAGTACTTC	CASSHEGQVNYEQYF
TRBV6-1	.	TRBD2	TRBJ2-3	TGTGCCAGCAGCTCCGGGAGGATCACAGATACGCAGTATTTT	CASSSGRITDTQYF
TRBV7-2	few	.	TRBJ2-7	TGTGCCAGCAGCCCGGAGGGCCTATTCCCGTACGAGCAGTACTTC	CASSPEGLFPYEQYF
TRBV5-1	few	TRBD1	TRBJ1-4	TGCGCCAGCAGCCCCGACAGGGGGGATGAAAAACTGTTTTTT	CASSPDRGDEKLFF
TRBV7-8	.	.	TRBJ2-2	TGTGCCAGCAGCTTAGCGTGGAACACCGGGGAGCTGTTTTTT	CASSLAWNTGELFF
TRBV7-9	.	TRBD1	TRBJ2-1	TGTGCCAGCAGCTTAAGGGACAGGAACGAGCAGTTCTTC	CASSLRDRNEQFF
TRBV3-1	few	TRBD2	TRBJ2-4	TGTGCCAGCAGCGCCCCGACTAGCGGGAGGGCAAAAAACATTCAGTACTTC	CASSAPTSGRAKNIQYF
TRBV27	.	TRBD2	TRBJ2-7	TGTGCCAGCAGTTTCGGACTAGCGGGAGGCGAGCAGTACTTC	CASSFGLAGGEQYF
TRBV29-1	.	TRBD2	TRBJ2-1	TGCAGCGTTGGCAGGCTAGCGGTCTACAATGAGCAGTTCTTC	CSVGRLAVYNEQFF